This TCR beta chain was captured by sequencing in a study of blood T cell repertoires in COVID-19. The ends lost 4 bases at V and 0 bases at J; junction bases unmatched: 15. The CDR3 runs 20 residues. Germline values: CDR1 LGHDT, CDR2 YNNKEL (reference sequence). Clones were read by immunoSEQ multiplex PCR, and TCRdb kept only the in-frame ones, dropping some. The sample carries about 140,000 clones, about 80% recorded once. Sequencing input: peripheral blood. This chain links TRBV3-1 (or the pseudogene TRBV3-2) with TRBJ1-1; 12 nucleotides line up with TRBD1. The source of this sequence is a human donor in a cohort sampled during active COVID-19. The DNA of the CDR3 is TGTGCCAGCAGCCGAGCGGTCGGGACAGGGGGCGGCGGGATGAACACTGAAGCTTTCTTT. It encodes CASSRAVGTGGGGMNTEAFF.